The sequence of this T cell receptor (beta chain) was determined in a study of cytomegalovirus exposure and HLA in healthy donors (dated by TCRdb to 2017 to 2019). About the investigation overall: According to an earlier analysis of 587 of the donors, some 180 million T cells yielded some 120 million unique TCR beta sequences and 276 Gb of sequence data. The study combined high-throughput TCR immunosequencing, statistical association of individual TCRs with disease status, and machine learning to predict cytomegalovirus infection status. Across approximately 400 genotyped donors of the cohort, an average of roughly 250,000 unique TCR beta nucleotide sequences per donor were sequenced, and roughly 17% of those sequences were non-productive. A later analysis re-analyzed previously published TCR beta repertoires from roughly 690 donors and added high-resolution HLA genotyping to study TCR occurrence patterns. Typing coverage differed by locus: A, B, C, DRB1 and DQB1 were typed in roughly 620-630 donors, DQA1 in approximately 520, DPA1 in roughly 590, and DPB1 in roughly 450. Of the 350 to 400 genotyped donors, approximately 83% fell in the genetic ancestry cluster associated with self-reported Caucasian donors. Donor age, sex, ethnicity and CMV serostatus were collected together with the repertoire data. An earlier analysis of approximately 640 of the donors applied high-throughput TCR beta sequencing to assess whether each TCR beta V gene segment acted as functional or pseudogenic. An early release that covered approximately 600 HLA-typed donors contained approximately 300 gigabases of sequencing data and roughly 84 million unique TCR sequences. A later genetic analysis used genome-wide SNP genotypes for about three fifths of the 666 donors, treating that subset as a discovery cohort. HLA typing covered class I and class II loci at four-digit resolution. Roughly 5 DR-DQ haplotypes were treated as single units for association and clustering because of strong linkage in the cohort. Every discovery cohort repertoire had been produced on one sequencing platform. Along with the 666-subject first cohort, a separate validation cohort of 120 different subjects was used. The study profiled the T cell repertoires of around 700 subjects by immunosequencing and related them to cytomegalovirus serostatus. Rather than using new phenotypic data, the later analysis identified candidate immune exposures from TCR beta sequences and from how often those sequences occurred across donors. The aim of the study was to test whether cataloging public T cell receptors could identify signatures of past pathogen exposure. Here is what the overall study found, with its caveats: In the study, 164 TCR beta chains were listed as associated with cytomegalovirus. According to a later analysis, most CMV-associated TCR beta chains appeared to be HLA-restricted, and the HLA associations seemed to be driven largely by CMV exposure. Because the 87-base-pair reads could not distinguish some IMGT-functional V segments, including TRBV6-2 and TRBV6-3, those segments were excluded. A later analysis reported that several top co-occurrence clusters appeared linked to parvovirus B19, influenza, CMV and Epstein-Barr virus. A further reported finding was that TCR beta sequences accurately predicted the HLA-A and HLA-B alleles for most subjects in the first cohort. Compared with the 666-donor mean, donors in an Asian-associated ancestry cluster had fewer N-insertions in productive TCRs, according to a later genetic analysis. Because counts were too low, roughly 18 rarely observed V segments, including chromosome 9 orphons, were left out of the earlier analysis of 587 of the donors. Most TCR sequences were observed very rarely across donors, whereas some public TCRs were present in many individuals. A later analysis found that HLA-associated TCR beta chains were more clonally expanded and had lower generation probabilities than equally common non-associated chains. A later analysis found that TCR association rates varied across HLA loci, with DRB1 alleles showing the most associated TCRs and HLA-C alleles the fewest. The authors suggested that the approach could potentially be generalized to other disease states and immunological phenotypes. When HLA alleles, especially DR and DQ, strongly co-occurred, TCR associations were difficult to assign to individual alleles. Because HLA typing was unavailable for some donors at each locus, only the typed subset was used in association tests. This cohort had only TCR beta chains sequenced, and the lack of alpha or paired-chain data limited which features could be detected. In an earlier analysis of more than 450 of the donors, most TCR beta V segments were observed in productive rearrangements about 87% or about 30% of the time, broadly matching IMGT annotations. A later analysis associated about 16,000 TCR beta sequences with specific HLA alleles at a false discovery rate of 0.05. For the cohort, immune exposure information was limited to CMV serostatus. Linkage disequilibrium might explain the correlated functional status among segregating V segments, but an unknown experimental factor could not be excluded. A group of highly shared sequence variants was considered likely to be a technical artifact of the sequencing pipeline. In a later genetic analysis, a missense DCLRE1C variant was associated with V-gene and J-gene trimming of TCR beta chains, and the association was replicated in an independent cohort. The classifier was reported to diagnose cytomegalovirus status with high specificity and sensitivity in both the original cohort and the validation cohort. Sequencing depth was assumed to be roughly uniform across donors in the presence/absence analyses, though that assumption may not hold. Three of the identified cytomegalovirus-associated TCR beta chains were confirmed in vitro to be specific for cytomegalovirus antigens.

Taken from the germline V gene (reference sequence), the CDR1 and CDR2 loops are SSHAT and FNYEAQ. Measured from the cysteine to the phenylalanine, the CDR3 is 15 residues long. Just the 45-base CDR3 DNA is kept, in frame starting at base 1. The junction carries 11 bases between V and J, which are trimmed by 3 bases and 3 bases respectively. A note on this clone: Its antigen remains undetermined. Base qualities are not provided; no much larger clone lies one nucleotide away.

The library was produced with the immunoSEQ multiplex PCR assay. For the multiplex PCR, a mixture combining 60 forward primers for TCR Vbeta segments and 13 reverse primers for TCR Jbeta segments was used. The CDR3 region of rearranged TCR beta genes was amplified from genomic DNA by a multiplex PCR assay. The Illumina HiSeq System was used to sequence the amplified TCR beta libraries as 87-base-pair reads. From the authors' description of their analysis: In a later analysis, tens of millions of unique TCR beta chains were counted across the 650 to 700 repertoires, and roughly 10 million of these chains were shared by at least two donors. Raw reads were error-corrected and collapsed into unique sequences by a nearest-neighbor algorithm in which closely related sequences were merged to remove PCR and sequencing errors. V, D and J gene segments were assigned by aligning CDR3 sequences to IMGT reference sequences. For a sequence to be retained, a match of at least six nucleotides to both a V gene segment and a J gene segment was required. Rearrangements were classified as productive when the CDR3 lacked stop codons and remained in frame with V and J, and all other rearrangements were classified as non-productive. CDR3 was defined according to IMGT convention as the region running from the second conserved V-encoded cysteine to the conserved J-encoded phenylalanine. The earlier analysis of about 560 of the donors excluded any sequence lacking an unambiguous match to a single V gene segment. An earlier analysis of 587 of the donors called V segments functional above 56.7% productive rearrangements and segregating when the between-donor standard deviation exceeded 5%. A statistical classification framework was developed to diagnose cytomegalovirus status using the catalog of TCR beta chain sequences. A later analysis assigned V and J genes by comparing TCR nucleotide sequences with IMGT/GENE-DB human TR gene sequences. The TCRdist pipeline was used in a later analysis to assign CDR3 sequences and most-parsimonious VDJ recombination scenarios. In a later analysis, each TCR beta chain was defined by its CDR3 amino acid sequence together with its V-gene family, and reads without a unique V-gene family were excluded. A later analysis removed roughly 590 highly shared, low-generation-probability nucleotide sequences to deal with suspected cross-contamination and a sequencing artifact. In a later analysis, a clonal expansion index for each public chain was calculated from normalized within-repertoire ranks of inferred template counts. A later analysis computed generation probabilities with a VDJ recombination model fitted to out-of-frame rearrangements, and checked the results against IGoR. In a later analysis, hypergeometric tests were used to score TCR-TCR, TCR-HLA and TCR-CMV co-occurrence, with a repertoire-size bias correction applied to TCR pairs. False discovery rates were estimated in a later analysis by permuting HLA or CMV assignments 20 times. In a later analysis, co-occurring TCRs were grouped with DBSCAN, and TCRdist sequence similarity was added when clustering was performed within HLA-allele-positive subsets. Repertoires with fewer than 30,000 or more than 120,000 public chains, plus five repertoires with anomalous nucleotide sharing, were excluded from co-occurrence clustering. As stored in TCRdb, this immuneACCESS dataset retains in-frame rearrangements with V and J assigned. A fraction of the clones does not appear; measured against another copy, unresolved V genes explain less than half of the discrepancy, and the remainder lacks a known reason. V, J and clone size are taken as reported in that table, and D and trimming were inferred from the DNA itself. The sample table records about 180,000 clones; over 75% of these occur just once. About 1.9% of the sample comes from the top ten.

The cohort comprised fewer than 750 healthy bone marrow donors. Cohort members were all nominally healthy when sampled, although unrecorded immune exposures were likely present. The donor was CMV seronegative and was included in the group of 352 seronegative cohort members. Every donor gave a peripheral blood sample, and the peripheral blood mononuclear cells from that sample were used for TCR beta sequencing. Genomic DNA was extracted from the blood cell samples with the Qiagen DNeasy Blood Extraction Kit. The source of this sequence is a woman younger than 45 in good health and CMV-seronegative. Material for sequencing was PBMCs. The chain is encoded by TRBV7-7 joined to TRBJ2-2, with TRBD1 perhaps the D gene, on 6 matching bases. The CDR3 region reads CASSFGPGDTGELFF. At the DNA level, the sequence is TGTGCCAGCAGCTTTGGACCAGGGGACACCGGGGAGCTGTTTTTT. This CDR3, with the reference TRBV7-7 and TRBJ2-2 proteins standing in past its ends, gives the full variable domain GAGVSQSPRYKVTKRGQDVTLRCDPISSHATLYWYQQALGQGPEFLTYFNYEAQPDKSGLPSDRFSAERPEGSISTLTIQRTEQRDSAMYRCASSFGPGDTGELFFGEGSRLTVL.